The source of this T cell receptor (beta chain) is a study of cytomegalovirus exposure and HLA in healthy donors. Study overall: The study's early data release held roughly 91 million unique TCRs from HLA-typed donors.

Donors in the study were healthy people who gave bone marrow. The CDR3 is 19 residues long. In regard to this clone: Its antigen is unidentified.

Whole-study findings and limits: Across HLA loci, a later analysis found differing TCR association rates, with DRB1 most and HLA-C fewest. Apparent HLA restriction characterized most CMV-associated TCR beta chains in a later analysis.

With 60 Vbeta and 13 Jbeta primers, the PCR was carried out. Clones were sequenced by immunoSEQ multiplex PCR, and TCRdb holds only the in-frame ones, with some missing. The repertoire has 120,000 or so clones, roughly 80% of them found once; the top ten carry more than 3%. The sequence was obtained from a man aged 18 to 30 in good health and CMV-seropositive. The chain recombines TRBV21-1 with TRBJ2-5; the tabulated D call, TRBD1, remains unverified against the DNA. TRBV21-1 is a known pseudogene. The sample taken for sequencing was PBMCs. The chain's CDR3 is CASSKPSTADRVGGETQYF. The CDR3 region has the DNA TGTGCCAGCAGCAAACCTTCCACAGCGGACAGGGTGGGGGGTGAGACCCAGTACTTC.